The 30 T cell receptor beta chains below all came from one sample that was sequenced in a study of blood T cell repertoires in COVID-19 (dated by TCRdb to about 2020). The library was prepared using the immunoSEQ multiplex PCR assay. Held by TCRdb, this immuneACCESS table contains in-frame sequences only and omits some clones. Under half of the omission traces to an unresolved V gene where checked; the cause of the rest is unknown. This sample gives 75,000 to 90,000 clones in total; around 87% of them show up just once. 8% of the sample belongs to the ten largest clones. Input material: peripheral blood. The receptors originated from a man of 80 years or more with active or convalescent COVID-19.

This chain links TRBV14 with TRBJ1-2; D remains ambiguous. Trimming pared 0 bases from V and 1 base from J, leaving 3 bases between. The CDR3 covers 13 residues. Looked up from germline, CDR1 is SGHDN and CDR2 is FVKESK. The CDR3 reads CASSQDLNYGYTF. The DNA of the CDR3 is TGTGCCAGCAGCCAAGACCTTAACTATGGCTACACCTTC.

The rearrangement uses TRBV24-1 and TRBJ1-5; D perhaps matches TRBD1 (6 bases). Germline V CDR1 and CDR2: KGHDR, SFDVKD. This CDR3 region has 16 residues. V lost 5 bases and J 0 bases, leaving 13 bases between the germline ends. Here the CDR3 reads CATSGGTPYSNQPQHF. DNA of the CDR3: TGTGCCACCAGTGGTGGGACACCTTATAGCAATCAGCCCCAGCATTTT.

The chain joins TRBV6-5 to TRBJ1-1, with TRBD1 identical over 8 bases. CDR1 and CDR2 from the germline V gene are MNHEY and SVGAGI. Germline trimming cut 5 bases from V and 1 base from J; bases unmatched to any gene: 6. The CDR3 runs 15 residues. The CDR3 loop is CASSRQGRGNTEAFF. The CDR3 bases are TGTGCCAGCAGTAGACAGGGGCGAGGGAACACTGAAGCTTTCTTT.

The chain carries TRBV4-1 and TRBJ2-3, with D unresolved. The length of the CDR3 is 14 residues. Trimming cost V 0 bases and J 3 bases, with 7 bases left between them. CDR1 and CDR2 (germline): MGHRA, YSYEKL. CDR3 protein: CASSQDLRTDTQYF. The CDR3 DNA follows: TGCGCCAGCAGCCAAGATTTGCGGACAGATACGCAGTATTTT.

This chain joins TRBV28 and TRBJ1-4, with TRBD1 matching over 9 bases. V was pared by 7 bases and J by 6 bases, with 6 bases of the junction left unmatched. The length of the CDR3 is 14 residues. CDR1 and CDR2 from the germline V gene are MDHEN and SYDVKM. CDR3: CASTSTGGDEKLFF. For the CDR3, the DNA is TGTGCCAGCACCTCGACAGGGGGTGATGAAAAACTGTTTTTT.

The rearrangement uses TRBV5-6 and TRBJ2-3; the D is unclear. The CDR3 sequence is 14 residues long. Trimming shortened V by 3 bases and J by 0 bases, and 8 bases separated the two germline ends. In germline, CDR1 is SGHDT, CDR2 YYEEEE. The CDR3 coding sequence is TGTGCCAGCAGCTCTAAATCTAGCACAGATACGCAGTATTTT. Translation: CASSSKSSTDTQYF.

The gene calls are TRBV28 and TRBJ2-1, with 8 bases fitting TRBD2. V shed 8 bases and J 3 bases; nucleotides not matched to a gene: 9. From germline, CDR1 is MDHEN and CDR2 SYDVKM. This CDR3 spans 15 amino acids. The CDR3 region is CASRTAGGRYNEQFF. The CDR3 region has the DNA TGTGCCAGCCGGACCGCGGGGGGCCGCTACAATGAGCAGTTCTTC.

V is TRBV5-1 and J is TRBJ1-4; D is unresolved. Germline V gives CDR1 SGHRS, CDR2 YFSETQ. The CDR3 spans 15 residues. V was trimmed by 1 base and J by 0 bases, leaving 7 bases between them. CDR3: CASSLTRATNEKLFF. The CDR3 DNA reads TGCGCCAGCAGCTTGACTCGAGCAACTAATGAAAAACTGTTTTTT.

The chain recombines TRBV2 with TRBJ1-1, with 9 bases identical to TRBD1. V was pared by 7 bases and J by 5 bases, with 11 bases of the junction left unmatched. This CDR3 has 15 amino acids. Germline V gives CDR1 SNHLY, CDR2 FYNNEI. The CDR3 DNA is TGTGCCAGCAAATCTAACGGACAGGGGAGGACTGAAGCTTTCTTT. It codes for CASKSNGQGRTEAFF.

This chain joins TRBV24-1 and TRBJ1-2; 7 positions match TRBD1. The CDR3 is made up of 14 amino acids. The V gene end was trimmed by 1 base and the J gene end by 4 bases; junction bases not matched to a gene: 2. Germline loops: CDR1 KGHDR, CDR2 SFDVKD. This CDR3 is CATSDLRDSYGYTF. In nucleotides, the CDR3 is TGTGCCACCAGTGATTTAAGGGACAGCTATGGCTACACCTTC.

V and J are TRBV14 and TRBJ1-2; D gene uncertain. Germline V gene lookup returns CDR1 SGHDN and CDR2 FVKESK. The CDR3 is 13 residues long. V was trimmed by 4 bases and J by 4 bases, leaving 10 bases between them. CDR3 coding DNA: TGTGCCAGCAGCCCGTCGTTGTCCTATGGCTACACCTTC. Its protein product is CASSPSLSYGYTF.

The chain uses TRBV18 and TRBJ2-1, with 13 bases identical to TRBD2. The length of the CDR3 is 14 residues. CDR1 is KGHSH and CDR2 is LQKENI in the germline V gene. The V segment lost 3 bases and the J segment 8 bases; nucleotides outside the gene matches: 1. The CDR3 loop is CASSPGLAGYEQFF. The CDR3 DNA follows: TGTGCCAGCTCACCGGGACTAGCGGGATATGAGCAGTTCTTC.

This chain joins TRBV10-2 and TRBJ1-1, with a tentative D call TRBD1 (6 bases). The CDR3 sequence is 16 residues long. Trimming shortened V by 5 bases and J by 1 base, and 17 bases separated the two germline ends. Germline lookup yields CDR1 WSHSY and CDR2 SAAADI. The CDR3 DNA follows: TGCGCCAGCAGTCCTCAACAGAGGGGGAGGAACACTGAAGCTTTCTTT. This encodes CASSPQQRGRNTEAFF.

The chain has TRBV2 and TRBJ1-5; no clear D. Germline lookup yields CDR1 SNHLY and CDR2 FYNNEI. The germline V and J ends were trimmed by 7 bases and 2 bases, with 18 bases remaining between them. CDR3 length: 16 amino acids. The CDR3 nucleotides are TGTGCCAGCAAAAGGGAGGGAACGGCCGGCAATCAGCCCCAGCATTTT. Its translation: CASKREGTAGNQPQHF.

The chain links TRBV4-2 to TRBJ2-6; possible D gene TRBD1, 6 bases. The CDR3 runs to 16 residues. Trimming took 0 bases from V and 7 from J, leaving 13 bases between them. Germline CDR1 reads LGHNA; CDR2 reads YNFKEQ. The CDR3 DNA follows: TGTGCCAGCAGCCAAGACATACAGGGTAGAGCCAACGTCCTGACTTTC. Translation: CASSQDIQGRANVLTF.

V and J are TRBV19 and TRBJ1-1; possibly TRBD1 for D (5 bases). The CDR3 contains 13 residues. Trimming left V 11 bases short and J 2 bases short, with 15 bases between. Germline loops: CDR1 LNHDA, CDR2 SQIVND (reference sequence). CDR3 region: CAAKEGLNTEAFF. As DNA, the CDR3 is TGTGCCGCTAAGGAGGGGCTAAACACTGAAGCTTTCTTT.

The chain is built from TRBV12-3 or TRBV12-4 and TRBJ2-1, with 7 bases that match TRBD1. Germline trimming cut 8 bases from V and 8 bases from J; bases unmatched to any gene: 6. This CDR3 region has 12 residues. The CDR3 is CASEHRGDEQFF. CDR3 DNA sequence: TGTGCCAGCGAACACAGGGGTGATGAGCAGTTCTTC.

The gene calls are TRBV19 and TRBJ2-2; 7 bases are shared with TRBD2. CDR3 length: 15 amino acids. Trimming took 7 bases from V and 3 from J; bases not matched to a gene: 8. Germline V gene lookup returns CDR1 LNHDA and CDR2 SQIVND (reference sequence). The CDR3, as DNA: TGTGCCAGTACGTTCGCGGGGGAGGACACCGGGGAGCTGTTTTTT. Its translation: CASTFAGEDTGELFF.

This sequence joins TRBV6-1 and TRBJ1-5; weak D call: TRBD1 (6 bases). CDR3 size: 17 residues. Trimming cost V 3 bases and J 4 bases, with 19 bases left between them. Germline V gives CDR1 MNHNS, CDR2 SASEGT. The CDR3 is CASSDAFLGGRNQPQHF. The CDR3, as DNA: TGTGCCAGCAGTGATGCATTTTTAGGGGGTAGGAATCAGCCCCAGCATTTT.

The V gene is TRBV7-9, the J gene TRBJ1-4; D is possibly TRBD1 (6 bases). Germline CDR1 SEHNR, CDR2 FQNEAQ (reference sequence). CDR3 length equals 15 residues. The V gene lost 7 bases and the J gene lost 3 bases, with 15 bases spanning the gap. The CDR3 DNA is TGTGCCAGCATGCAGGGGAGTCGTGCTAATGAAAAACTGTTTTTT. Protein: CASMQGSRANEKLFF.

The V gene is TRBV4-1, the J gene TRBJ1-5; unclear D gene. The germline V gene encodes CDR1 MGHRA and CDR2 YSYEKL. The CDR3 extends over 14 amino acids. Trimming pared 1 base from V and 7 bases from J, leaving 11 bases between. As DNA, the CDR3 is TGCGCCAGCAGCCAAGGGGCAGTAGGACAGCCCCAGCATTTT. Encoded protein: CASSQGAVGQPQHF.

The V and J genes are TRBV30 and TRBJ2-5; tentatively, D is TRBD2 (6 bases). Germline V gene lookup returns CDR1 GTSNPN and CDR2 SVGIG (reference sequence). The ends were cut back, 8 bases at V and 0 bases at J, with 16 bases in the middle. This CDR3 spans 14 amino acids. This CDR3 is CASDGGSYQETQYF. The CDR3 nucleotides read TGTGCCAGCGACGGAGGGTCATACCAAGAGACCCAGTACTTC.

The rearrangement joins TRBV7-2 to TRBJ2-5; tentatively, D is TRBD2 (5 bases). Germline V lookup: CDR1 SGHTA, CDR2 FQGNSA. This CDR3 has 12 residues. The V end lost 5 bases, the J end lost 5 bases, and 9 bases lay between the germline ends. The CDR3 region is CASSPPGETQYF. In DNA, the CDR3 is TGTGCCAGCAGCCCCCCGGGGGAGACCCAGTACTTC.

This chain uses TRBV25-1 with TRBJ1-1, with 8 bases fitting TRBD1. In germline, CDR1 is MGHDK, CDR2 SYGVNS. The ends lost 8 bases at V and 4 bases at J; junction bases unmatched: 18. The CDR3 is 17 amino acids. CDR3: CASPRRPGQGGGTEAFF. The CDR3 DNA reads as TGTGCCAGCCCTCGGCGGCCAGGACAGGGCGGGGGCACTGAAGCTTTCTTT.

The V gene is TRBV11-3, the J gene TRBJ2-2; 7 bases align to TRBD2. Germline CDR1 and CDR2: SGHNT and YENEEA. There are 15 residues in the CDR3. J was trimmed by 3 bases and V by 5 bases; bases with no gene match: 6. CDR3 DNA sequence: TGTGCCAGCAGCAATCCTAGCGGTCACACCGGGGAGCTGTTTTTT. Protein sequence: CASSNPSGHTGELFF.

The genes are TRBV28 and TRBJ1-5, with 10 bases that match TRBD1. The germline CDR1 and CDR2 sequences are MDHEN and SYDVKM. The CDR3 has 13 amino acids. The J segment lost 6 bases and the V segment lost 6 bases, leaving 2 bases of the junction unmatched. CDR3 region: CASRRDRGQPQHF. Here the CDR3 DNA reads TGTGCCAGCAGACGGGACAGGGGTCAGCCCCAGCATTTT.

The rearrangement links TRBV7-9 to TRBJ2-4; possibly TRBD2 for D (6 bases). The germline V gene encodes CDR1 SEHNR and CDR2 FQNEAQ (reference sequence). V was clipped by 6 bases and J by 1 base, with 10 bases between them. The CDR3 consists of 14 residues. Here the CDR3 reads CASRKGGAKNIQYF. The CDR3 DNA sequence: TGTGCCAGCAGAAAAGGAGGGGCCAAAAACATTCAGTACTTC.

The chain links TRBV9 to TRBJ2-5, with D maybe TRBD2 (5 bases). The CDR3 contains 16 residues. Germline CDR1 is SGDLS and CDR2 is YYNGEE. V lost 3 bases and J lost 3, with 18 bases in between. The DNA for the CDR3 is TGTGCCAGCAGCGGCTTCGGCGCAGCGGTTAAAGAGACCCAGTACTTC. Translation: CASSGFGAAVKETQYF. The variable domain in full, with the rest retrieved from reference TRBV9 and TRBJ2-5, is DSGVTQTPKHLITATGQRVTLRCSPRSGDLSVYWYQQSLDQGLQFLIQYYNGEERAKGNILERFSAQQFPDLHSELNLSSLELGDSALYFCASSGFGAAVKETQYFGPGTRLLVL.

CDR3 sequence: CASMGTGKNSPLHF. The CDR3 DNA follows: TGTGCCAGTATGGGGACAGGGAAAAATTCACCCCTCCACTTT. The V and J genes are TRBV19 and TRBJ1-6; 9 nucleotides align to TRBD1. The length of the CDR3 is 14 residues. The junction had 5 bases not matched to a gene; V was cut back by 7 bases and J by 7 bases. Looked up from germline, CDR1 is LNHDA and CDR2 is SQIVND (reference sequence).

This clone was counted between two and nine times. The J gene is TRBJ1-1, the V gene TRBV11-2, with unresolved D. Trimming removed 1 base from V and 2 bases from J, with 5 bases in between. Germline V CDR1 and CDR2: SGHAT, FQNNGV. CDR3 size: 13 residues. The CDR3 region is CASSLGVNTEAFF. DNA for the CDR3: TGTGCCAGCAGCTTAGGAGTTAACACTGAAGCTTTCTTT.